This T cell receptor beta chain was captured in a study of shared clonotypes between healthy human individuals. Whole-study results and caveats: For naive CD4 cells, 5% to 6.5% of clonotypes were shared across a handful of donors.

Regarding this clone: The antigen remains unidentified.

Germline CDR1 MNHEY, CDR2 SVGAGI. Trimming removed 4 bases at V and 7 bases at J, with 11 bases between. The CDR3 spans 12 residues. CD45RO negativity and positive selection for CCR7 defined naive CD8 cells, a population that excluded terminally differentiated effector memory CD45RA+ cells. Everyone who donated was a Caucasian adult who lived in Nashville, Tennessee. Measured with immunoSEQ multiplex PCR; TCRdb has only the in-frame clones, and not every one. The table lists a few million clones, 93% of them singletons. This sequence was found in a man younger than 30 in good health. Some clones in this sample may be carry-over from other donors' samples. The chain links TRBV6-5 to TRBJ2-7; D remains unclear. Sequencing was done on a sample of naive CD8+ T cells from PBMCs. The CDR3 region is CASSFLTSEQYF. CDR3 DNA: TGTGCCAGCAGTTTCCTGACCTCGGAGCAGTACTTC.